What follows is one T cell receptor (beta chain) and its context. Its antigen is not yet known. No qualities accompany the bases; no much larger clone lies one base away. The sample originates from a study of T cell changes during pregnancy in multiple sclerosis (dated by TCRdb to about 2019). Background on the whole study: Changes in the T cell repertoire over the course of pregnancy were examined in this study in women with multiple sclerosis.

Receptors were amplified or captured by the immunoSEQ multiplex PCR assay. The table comes from immuneACCESS by way of TCRdb, which keeps in-frame sequences with V and J called. Part of the clones is missing from these tables; in studies checked, under half for an unresolved V gene and the rest for unknown reasons. For this sample there are roughly 76,000 clones; approximately 90% appear just once. The leading ten clones occupy 0.45% to 0.6% of the sample. The CDR3 starts with the cysteine, ends with the phenylalanine, and has 13 residues. The retained sequence is limited to the CDR3, 39 bases, with the frame set at the first base. The germline V gene (reference sequence) yields GTSNPN for CDR1 and SVGIG for CDR2. Unmatched junction bases come to 2, with V trimmed by 3 bases and J by 3 bases.

Recombination joined TRBV30 with TRBJ1-3, and 7 bases in between align with TRBD1. This material consisted of CD4+ T cells from peripheral blood mononuclear cells, taken in the second trimester of pregnancy. The receptor comes from a female donor with multiple sclerosis, enrolled in a pregnancy study. At the DNA level, the sequence is TGTGCCTGGAGGAGACAGGGTGGAAACACCATATATTTT. It translates to CAWRRQGGNTIYF.